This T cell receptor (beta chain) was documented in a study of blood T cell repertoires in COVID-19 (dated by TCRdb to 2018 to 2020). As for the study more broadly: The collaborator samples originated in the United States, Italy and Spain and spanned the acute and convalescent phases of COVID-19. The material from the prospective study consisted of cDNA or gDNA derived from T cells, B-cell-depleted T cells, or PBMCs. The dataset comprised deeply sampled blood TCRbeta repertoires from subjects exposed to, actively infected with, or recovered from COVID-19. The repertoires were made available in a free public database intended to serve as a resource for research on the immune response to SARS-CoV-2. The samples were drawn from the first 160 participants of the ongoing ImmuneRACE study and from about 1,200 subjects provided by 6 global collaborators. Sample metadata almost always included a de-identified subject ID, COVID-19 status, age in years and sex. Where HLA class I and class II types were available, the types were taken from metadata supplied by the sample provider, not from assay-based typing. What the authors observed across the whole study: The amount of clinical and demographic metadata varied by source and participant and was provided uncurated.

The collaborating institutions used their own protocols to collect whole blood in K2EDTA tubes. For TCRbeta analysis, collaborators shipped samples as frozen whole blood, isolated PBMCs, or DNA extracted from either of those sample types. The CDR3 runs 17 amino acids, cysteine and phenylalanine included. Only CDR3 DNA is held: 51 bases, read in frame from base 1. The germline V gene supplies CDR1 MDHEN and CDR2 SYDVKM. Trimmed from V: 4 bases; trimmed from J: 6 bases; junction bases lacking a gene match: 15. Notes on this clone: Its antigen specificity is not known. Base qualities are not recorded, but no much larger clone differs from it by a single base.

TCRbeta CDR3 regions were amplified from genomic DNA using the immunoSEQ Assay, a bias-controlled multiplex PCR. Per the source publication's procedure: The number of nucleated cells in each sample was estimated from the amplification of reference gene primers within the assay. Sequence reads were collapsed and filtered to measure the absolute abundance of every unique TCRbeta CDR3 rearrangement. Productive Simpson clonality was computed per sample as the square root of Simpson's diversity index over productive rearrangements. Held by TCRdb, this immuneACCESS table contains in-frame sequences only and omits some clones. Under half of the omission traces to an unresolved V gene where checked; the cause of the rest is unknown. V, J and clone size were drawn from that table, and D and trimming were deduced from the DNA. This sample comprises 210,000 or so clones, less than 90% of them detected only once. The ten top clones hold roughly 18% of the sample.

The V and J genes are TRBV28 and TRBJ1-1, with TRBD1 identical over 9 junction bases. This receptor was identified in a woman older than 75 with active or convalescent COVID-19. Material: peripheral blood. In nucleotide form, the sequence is TGTGCCAGCAGTTCAACCACTCGGACAGGGGCAAGGGCTGAAGCTTTCTTT. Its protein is CASSSTTRTGARAEAFF.